This TCR beta chain comes out of a study of T cells in Graves' hyperthyroidism and ophthalmopathy. Overall study results and limits: Blood samples included most of the expanded thyroid clonotypes exceeding 0.001.

Fresh peripheral blood, 10 ml, was the source of the PBMCs. Amplification of TCR beta CDR3 regions was performed using RNA transcripts as template. TCR CDR3 underwent first-round RT-PCR with the HTBI primer set. TCRdb re-derived calls from the multiplex PCR reads in MiXCR, one entry per CDR3 protein. Among about 580,000 distinct CDR3 sequences, approximately 13% were seen once, and the ten largest hold roughly 6.2%. This clonotype showed up just a few times. Antigen unknown. Sequencing used blood. The clonotype comes from a woman in her twenties or thirties with Graves' hyperthyroidism that later progressed to Graves' ophthalmopathy.

The chain's CDR3 is CSVPPAGWDGYTF. In DNA, the CDR3 is TGCAGCGTCCCCCCGGCGGGGTGGGATGGCTACACCTTC. The V call is TRBV29-1, the J call TRBJ1-2; D is ambiguous. The CDR3 covers 13 residues. Trimming took off 6 bases at V and 6 bases at J, with 17 bases between the two ends. In germline, CDR1 is SQVTM, CDR2 ANQGSEA.